Listed below are T cell receptor beta chains from one sample, sequenced in a study of Graves' ophthalmopathy and Graves' hyperthyroidism. TCRdb independently ran MiXCR on the multiplex PCR reads; one entry per CDR3 protein. The repertoire has a few hundred thousand distinct CDR3 sequences, under 40% of them found once; the top ten carry about 4%. The sample was peripheral blood or thyroid tissue (not recorded which). These receptors all come from an adult man with Graves' hyperthyroidism. CDR3s include the opening cysteine and the closing phenylalanine or tryptophan. A D gene is named only where the DNA matches it firmly. Rows may omit the clone size; those that give it use once, few, many or a size class.

>TRBV12-3/TRBV12-4|TRBD1|TRBJ2-7|.
TGTGCCAGCAGGGAACAGGGGTACACCGGGGAGCAGTACTTC
CASREQGYTGEQYF
>TRBV9|.|TRBJ1-1|.
TGTGCCAGCAGCGCCAGGGGAGAGGACACTGAAGCTTTCTTT
CASSARGEDTEAFF
>TRBV7-8|TRBD2|TRBJ2-7|many
TGTGCCAGCAGCTTATCGGTTAGCGGGGGGGCCTACGAGCAGTACTTC
CASSLSVSGGAYEQYF
>TRBV24-1|.|TRBJ1-2|.
TGTGCCACCAGTGATTGGACTAGCGGGAGGAGTGGTGGCTACACCTTC
CATSDWTSGRSGGYTF
>TRBV6-6|.|TRBJ1-2|.
TGTGCCAGCAGTTCGCTTCCTCCCGGACGAGCGTGGGGTGGCTACACCTTC
CASSSLPPGRAWGGYTF
>TRBV13|TRBD2|TRBJ2-5|many
TGTGCCAGCAGCTTAGTCGGTCTAGCGGGGATCGAGACCCAGTACTTC
CASSLVGLAGIETQYF
>TRBV7-8|.|TRBJ1-2|many
TGTGCCAGCAGCTCCCTCCCCCGGGGGACAAACTATGGCTACACCTTC
CASSSLPRGTNYGYTF
>TRBV9|.|TRBJ2-2|.
TGTGCCAGCAGCGTAGTCTCAGGGATCGGGGAGCTGTTTTTT
CASSVVSGIGELFF
>TRBV29-1|TRBD2|TRBJ2-1|few
TGCAGCGTTCTGAGCGGGAGAGACAATGAGCAGTTCTTC
CSVLSGRDNEQFF
>TRBV5-6|.|TRBJ2-7|.
TGTGCCAGCAGCTCAGGGGCGCCCTACGAGCAGTACTTC
CASSSGAPYEQYF
>TRBV12-3/TRBV12-4|.|TRBJ1-1|many
TGTGCCAGCAGTTTATGGGGAGACACTGAAGCTTTCTTT
CASSLWGDTEAFF
>TRBV28|.|TRBJ1-2|.
TGTGCCAGCAGTTTAGACAGTATTTCGTATGGCTACACCTTC
CASSLDSISYGYTF
>TRBV5-1|.|TRBJ1-4|many
TGCGCCAGCAGAGGGGACGGCATCACTAATGAAAAACTGTTTTTT
CASRGDGITNEKLFF
>TRBV28|.|TRBJ2-7|few
TGTGCCAGCAGTTTAGCGGGGACAGCCCTTCCCTACGAGCAGTACTTC
CASSLAGTALPYEQYF
>TRBV5-8|.|TRBJ1-2|few
TGTGCCAGCAGCGTACGCGGCGGGGTATTGGGCTACACCTTC
CASSVRGGVLGYTF
>TRBV19|.|TRBJ1-1|many
TGTGCCAGCAGTACGCCAGGGAACACTGAAGCTTTCTTT
CASSTPGNTEAFF
>TRBV20-1|TRBD1|TRBJ1-5|.
TGCAGTGCTAGACCCCGTTACAGGGGGCGTAGTATGTGGAGCAATCAGCCCCAGCATTTT
CSARPRYRGRSMWSNQPQHF